This T cell receptor (beta chain) was documented in a study of blood T cell repertoires in COVID-19. Assay: immunoSEQ multiplex PCR; the TCRdb copy retains only in-frame clones and omits some. The data contain a few hundred thousand clones, 87% of them seen just once; the ten biggest clones take up 12%. Germline CDR1 LGHNA, CDR2 YNFKEQ. The CDR3 is 15 amino acids. V shed 4 bases and J shed 1 base, with 8 bases lying between them. Sample: peripheral blood. This chain links TRBV4-2 with TRBJ2-6; D gene ambiguous. This sequence originates from a young woman who had recovered from COVID-19. The CDR3 region has the DNA TGTGCCAGCAGCCTAACAGAGTCTGGGGCCAACGTCCTGACTTTC. Amino acid sequence: CASSLTESGANVLTF.